This TCR beta chain derives from a study of cytomegalovirus exposure and HLA in healthy donors (dated by TCRdb to about 2017). With respect to the entire study: In an earlier analysis of some 610 of the donors, 276 Gb of sequence data and 90 million to 120 million unique TCR beta sequences from about 180 million T cells were reported. The number of donors typed differed by locus, with about 629-630 for A, B, C, DRB1 and DQB1, around 500 for DQA1, over 600 for DPA1, and roughly 450 for DPB1. Along with the approximately 700-subject first cohort, a separate validation cohort of about 110 different subjects was used. The aim of the study was to test whether cataloging public T cell receptors could identify signatures of past pathogen exposure. Of the roughly 400 genotyped donors, approximately 83% fell in the genetic ancestry cluster associated with self-reported Caucasian donors. The T cell repertoires of around 670 subjects were profiled by immunosequencing and related to cytomegalovirus serostatus. The study combined high-throughput TCR immunosequencing, statistical association of individual TCRs with disease status, and machine learning to predict cytomegalovirus infection status. A later genetic analysis used genome-wide SNP genotypes for about 60% of the roughly 670 donors, treating that subset as a discovery cohort. Among roughly 400 genotyped donors of the cohort, an average of around 240,000 unique TCR beta nucleotide sequences were sequenced per donor, roughly a sixth of them non-productive. Donor age, sex, ethnicity and CMV serostatus were compiled together with the repertoire data. In the later analysis, no new phenotypic data were used to find candidate immune exposures; instead, reliance was placed on TCR beta sequences and their occurrence across donors. Several DR-DQ haplotypes were treated as single units for association and clustering because of strong linkage in the cohort. Every discovery cohort repertoire had been produced on one sequencing platform. Roughly 290 gigabases of sequencing data and around 80 million unique TCR sequences made up an early release that covered approximately 650 HLA-typed donors. A later analysis re-examined previously published TCR beta repertoires from around 670 donors and added high-resolution HLA genotyping to investigate patterns of TCR occurrence. In an earlier analysis of a few hundred of the donors, high-throughput TCR beta sequencing was used to judge whether each TCR beta V gene segment behaved as functional or pseudogenic. Both class I and class II loci were covered by HLA typing, at four-digit resolution. The full study reports these points: Most CMV-associated TCR beta chains appeared to be HLA-restricted in a later analysis, and the HLA associations seemed to be driven largely by CMV exposure. Correlated functional status among segregating V segments might be attributable to linkage disequilibrium, but an unknown experimental factor could not be ruled out. Sequencing depth was assumed to be roughly uniform across donors in the presence/absence analyses, though that assumption may not hold. For the cohort, immune exposure information was limited to CMV serostatus. The study gave a list of 150 to 200 TCR beta chains associated with cytomegalovirus. In an earlier analysis of about 600 of the donors, most TCR beta V segments appeared in productive rearrangements about 87% or about 30% of the time, broadly matching IMGT annotations. The classifier was reported to diagnose cytomegalovirus status with high specificity and sensitivity in both the original and validation cohorts. Because counts were too low, roughly 17 rarely observed V segments, including chromosome 9 orphons, were left out of the earlier analysis of about 620 of the donors. A further reported finding was that TCR beta sequences accurately predicted the HLA-A and HLA-B alleles for most subjects in the first cohort. The sequencing pipeline was judged likely to have produced a cluster of highly shared sequence variants as a technical artifact. Only TCR beta chains were sequenced in this cohort, and the absence of alpha or paired-chain data limited detectable features. A later analysis associated about 17,000 TCR beta sequences with specific HLA alleles at a false discovery rate of 0.05. An association between a missense DCLRE1C variant and V-gene and J-gene trimming of TCR beta chains was found in a later genetic analysis and replicated in an independent cohort. A few of the identified cytomegalovirus-associated TCR beta chains were confirmed in vitro to be specific for cytomegalovirus antigens. Several of the top co-occurrence clusters appeared to be linked to parvovirus B19, influenza, CMV and Epstein-Barr virus, according to a later analysis. In a later analysis, the rate of TCR association differed among HLA loci, with DRB1 alleles having the most associated TCRs and HLA-C alleles having the fewest. Most TCR sequences were observed very rarely across donors, whereas some public TCRs were present in many individuals. In a later genetic analysis, fewer N-insertions in productive TCRs were reported among donors in an Asian-associated ancestry cluster than the roughly 640-donor mean. It was suggested by the authors that the approach could potentially be generalized to other disease states and immunological phenotypes. Because some donors lacked HLA typing at each locus, the association tests relied only on the typed subset. In a later analysis, HLA-associated TCR beta chains showed more clonal expansion and lower generation probabilities than non-associated chains that were equally common. Assigning TCR associations to individual alleles was difficult when HLA alleles, especially DR and DQ, strongly co-occurred. Some IMGT-functional V segments, including TRBV6-2 and TRBV6-3, could not be distinguished by the 87-base-pair reads and were therefore excluded.

The germline V and J ends show losses of 0 bases and 15 bases respectively, and no gene match explains 11 bases of the junction. The CDR3 numbers 13 residues from cysteine through phenylalanine. Only CDR3 DNA remains: 39 bases, in frame from the first base. The germline V gene (reference sequence) supplies CDR1 GTSNPN and CDR2 SVGIG. The cohort consisted of hundreds of healthy bone marrow donors. At the time of sampling, all cohort members were nominally healthy, though unrecorded immune exposures were likely present. The donor tested CMV seronegative, placing the donor among the 350 to 400 seronegative members of the cohort. Each donor provided a peripheral blood sample, and peripheral blood mononuclear cells were used for TCR beta sequencing. The Qiagen DNeasy Blood Extraction Kit was used to extract genomic DNA from the blood cell samples. A remark on this clone: Its antigen specificity is not known. The sample holds no much larger clone one base away, and base qualities are not on file.

The library was made by the immunoSEQ multiplex PCR assay. For the multiplex PCR, a mixture combining 60 forward primers for TCR Vbeta segments and 13 reverse primers for TCR Jbeta segments was used. Amplification of the CDR3 region of rearranged TCR beta genes was performed with a multiplex PCR assay on genomic DNA. The amplified TCR beta libraries were sequenced on the Illumina HiSeq System as 87-base-pair reads. Processing in the source paper ran as follows. In a later analysis, tens of millions of unique TCR beta chains were counted across the approximately 640 repertoires, and roughly 11 million of these chains were shared by at least two donors. To remove PCR and sequencing errors, raw reads were error-corrected and collapsed into unique sequences using a nearest-neighbor algorithm that merged closely related sequences. CDR3 sequences were aligned to IMGT reference sequences to assign V, D and J gene segments. For a sequence to be retained, a match of at least six nucleotides to both a V gene segment and a J gene segment was required. A rearrangement was called productive if the CDR3 had no stop codons and remained in frame with V and J, and every other rearrangement was called non-productive. Following IMGT convention, CDR3 was defined as the stretch from the second conserved V-encoded cysteine up to the conserved J-encoded phenylalanine. The earlier analysis of about 610 of the donors excluded sequences that lacked an unambiguous match to a single V gene segment. In an earlier analysis of roughly 500 of the donors, V segments were called functional above 56.7% productive rearrangements and were called segregating when the between-donor standard deviation exceeded 5%. A statistical classification framework was built to diagnose cytomegalovirus status from the catalog of TCR beta chain sequences. V and J gene assignment, in a later analysis, came from comparing TCR nucleotide sequences with IMGT/GENE-DB human TR gene sequences. A later analysis assigned CDR3 sequences and most-parsimonious VDJ recombination scenarios with the TCRdist pipeline. A later analysis defined each TCR beta chain by its CDR3 amino acid sequence plus V-gene family, and excluded reads lacking a unique V-gene family. In a later analysis, fewer than 600 highly shared, low-generation-probability nucleotide sequences were removed to address suspected cross-contamination and a sequencing artifact. In a later analysis, a clonal expansion index for each public chain was calculated from normalized within-repertoire ranks of inferred template counts. A later analysis computed generation probabilities with a VDJ recombination model fitted to out-of-frame rearrangements, and checked the results against IGoR. Hypergeometric tests were used in a later analysis to score TCR-TCR, TCR-HLA and TCR-CMV co-occurrence, with a repertoire-size bias correction applied to the TCR pairs. A later analysis estimated false discovery rates by permuting HLA or CMV assignments 20 times. A later analysis grouped co-occurring TCRs with DBSCAN, adding TCRdist sequence similarity when clustering within HLA-allele-positive subsets. Repertoires with fewer than 30,000 or more than 120,000 public chains, plus five repertoires with anomalous nucleotide sharing, were excluded from co-occurrence clustering. TCRdb took this table from immuneACCESS and kept in-frame rearrangements with V and J called. Such tables lack part of the clones; where checked against another copy, unresolved V genes explain under half of the gap, and the rest is unexplained. V, J and clone size are those of that table, while D and trimming were read from the DNA. The sample table lists some 180,000 clones, over 70% of them with a count of one. The ten largest clonotypes hold roughly 2.8% of the sample.

The sample consisted of PBMCs. The TCR comes from a male donor in good health and CMV-seronegative. Recombination connected TRBV30 to TRBJ2-1, and 7 bases in between align with TRBD2. The CDR3 reads CAWSVEILAKGFF. The DNA reads TGTGCCTGGAGTGTCGAGATACTAGCGAAGGGGTTCTTC.